Presented here are 2 T cell receptor beta chains from one specimen sequenced in a study of blood T cell repertoires in COVID-19. Produced via immunoSEQ multiplex PCR; TCRdb's table is partial and in-frame only. Of approximately 300,000 clones in the sample, around 87% are singletons; the top ten hold 1%. The sample consisted of peripheral blood. The receptors originated from a man aged 45-60 years with active or convalescent COVID-19.

This clone has only one observation. The CDR3 nucleotides are TGTGCCAGCAGCTTAGAATTAGAGCTCCAGCAGTTCTTC. Its translation: CASSLELELQQFF. V and J are TRBV7-2 and TRBJ2-1; D is uncertain. The CDR3 length is 13 residues. V was shortened by 1 base and J by 11 bases, with 12 bases between the two germline ends. CDR1 and CDR2 from the germline V gene are SGHTA and FQGNSA.

V usage is TRBV12-3 or TRBV12-4 and J usage is TRBJ1-1; D is possibly TRBD1 (5 bases). V was pared by 5 bases and J by 1 base, with 8 bases between. There are 13 residues in the CDR3. CDR3 residues: CASSPGQNTEAFF. The CDR3 coding sequence is TGTGCCAGCAGTCCCGGACAGAACACTGAAGCTTTCTTT.